One and the same sample provided the 6 T cell receptor beta chains below, sequenced in a study of blood T cell repertoires in COVID-19. Sequencing used immunoSEQ multiplex PCR; TCRdb keeps in-frame clones, though not all of them. Counted here are about 100,000 clones, about 75% occurring once; the ten biggest clones make up approximately 5.9%. The sample taken for sequencing was peripheral blood. These receptors all come from a man older than 75 with acute or convalescent COVID-19.

This chain links TRBV19 with TRBJ2-1; D perhaps matches TRBD1 (6 bases). V lost 5 bases and J lost 5, with 16 bases in between. The CDR3 contains 15 residues. The germline CDR1 and CDR2 sequences are LNHDA and SQIVND (reference sequence). The CDR3 coding sequence is TGTGCCAGTAGTGAATGGGACAACTGGAACAATGAGCAGTTCTTC. It is translated as CASSEWDNWNNEQFF.

The V and J genes are TRBV3-1 (or the pseudogene TRBV3-2) and TRBJ2-6; TRBD2 is a possible D gene (5 bases). Trimming took off 6 bases at V and 4 bases at J, with 16 bases between the two ends. This CDR3 contains 16 residues. The V gene's germline CDR1 is LGHDT and CDR2 YNNKEL (reference sequence). The CDR3 region is CASSSSPTGGANVLTF. The CDR3 bases are TGTGCCAGCAGTTCAAGTCCAACGGGGGGGGCCAACGTCCTGACTTTC.

This clone was found many times. DNA for the CDR3: TGTGCCAGCTCCCGCGACCAAGAGACCCAGTACTTC. Encoded protein: CASSRDQETQYF. This chain uses TRBV18 with TRBJ2-5; D not certain. This CDR3 has 12 residues. The V end was cut by 6 bases, the J end by 0 bases, with 5 bases between. Germline assignment: CDR1 KGHSH and CDR2 LQKENI.

The V gene is TRBV3-1 (or the pseudogene TRBV3-2), the J gene TRBJ2-3; D is undetermined. Germline values: CDR1 LGHDT, CDR2 YNNKEL (reference sequence). CDR3 length equals 13 residues. Between the trimmed V and J ends, which lost 0 bases and 4 bases, there was a span of 5 bases. The CDR3: CASSQDGPDTQYF. For the CDR3, the DNA is TGTGCCAGCAGCCAAGATGGGCCAGATACGCAGTATTTT.

V and J are TRBV19 and TRBJ2-2, with D maybe TRBD2 (6 bases). This CDR3 spans 16 amino acids. From germline, CDR1 is LNHDA and CDR2 SQIVND (reference sequence). The germline V and J ends were trimmed by 3 bases and 5 bases, with 16 bases remaining between them. CDR3 residues: CASSIGGASGTGELFF. The CDR3 DNA reads TGTGCCAGTAGTATTGGAGGCGCCAGCGGGACCGGGGAGCTGTTTTTT.

The J gene is TRBJ2-1, the V gene TRBV25-1, with TRBD2 identical over 10 bases. CDR3 length equals 16 residues. V lost 3 bases, J lost 0 bases, and 2 bases stayed unmatched. Germline V gives CDR1 MGHDK, CDR2 SYGVNS. The CDR3 sequence is CASSDSSGSSYNEQFF. Here the CDR3 DNA reads TGTGCCAGCAGTGACTCTAGCGGGAGCTCCTACAATGAGCAGTTCTTC.